This T cell receptor (beta chain) was captured in a study of blood T cell repertoires in COVID-19. The assay was immunoSEQ multiplex PCR, and TCRdb's table has in-frame clones only and misses some. The sample carries approximately 140,000 clones, approximately 83% recorded once. The clonotype originates from a woman aged 55-69 years with COVID-19, enrolled during active disease. Sequenced sample: peripheral blood.

This CDR3 is CASSEATGDKYF. Here the CDR3 DNA reads TGTGCCAGCAGTGAAGCGACAGGGGACAAGTACTTC. The chain carries TRBV2 and TRBJ2-7; 8 positions agree with TRBD1. CDR1 is SNHLY and CDR2 is FYNNEI in the germline V gene. The CDR3 runs 12 residues. The junction had 3 bases not matched to a gene; V was cut back by 0 bases and J by 11 bases.